The clone carrying this T cell receptor (beta chain) appeared a few times. The antigen is not known. Included in the TCR beta cDNA libraries were unique molecular identifiers. TCRdb reanalysed the PCR reads using MiXCR and keeps one entry per CDR3 protein. The table shows roughly 700,000 distinct CDR3 sequences, with around 27% occurring only once. The sample is drawn from a study of post-analysis software for immune sequencing data. Study background: Multiple sclerosis in the patients followed relapsing-remitting, secondary progressive and progressive-relapsing courses. Whole-study findings and limits: Patients carried roughly 5 TRBV segments more frequently than controls did, and TRBV5-6, TRBV5-1 and TRBV20-1 were among them.

V shed 5 bases, J shed 5 bases, and the junction held 11 bases outside the gene matches. The CDR3 spans 16 residues. Germline CDR1 and CDR2: SGHTA and FQGNSA. This clonotype was obtained from a girl between 10 and 17 years old with multiple sclerosis. Sequencing was carried out using blood. V gene TRBV7-2 combines with J gene TRBJ2-5; 10 bases agree with TRBD2. The CDR3, as DNA: TGTGCCAGCAGCCCCCGTCTAGCGGGAGTCTGGGAGACCCAGTACTTC. It is translated as CASSPRLAGVWETQYF.